The 20 T cell receptor beta chains listed next were all sequenced from one sample in a study of blood T cell repertoires in COVID-19. The protocol was immunoSEQ multiplex PCR, while the TCRdb copy is restricted to in-frame clones and leaves out a portion. The sample includes 200,000 to 300,000 clones, roughly 80% of them seen just once. Sequenced: peripheral blood. These TCRs come from an elderly woman with acute or convalescent COVID-19.

The sample holds a few counts of this clone. The chain uses TRBV7-8 and TRBJ1-5; D gene unclear. CDR1 and CDR2 from the germline V gene are SGHVS and FQNEAQ. CDR3 length equals 16 residues. V was shortened by 6 bases and J by 0 bases, with 15 bases between the two germline ends. CDR3 nucleotides: TGTGCCAGCAGTTACCAGGAATCCTATAGCAATCAGCCCCAGCATTTT. Residues: CASSYQESYSNQPQHF.

The chain links TRBV10-3 to TRBJ1-5; D may be TRBD1 (6 bases). Trimming left V 6 bases short and J 2 bases short, with 17 bases between. Germline V CDR1 and CDR2: ENHRY, SYGVKD. This CDR3 spans 16 amino acids. The CDR3 DNA reads as TGTGCCATCAGCGAAGCGCCAAGGACAGGCAATCAGCCCCAGCATTTT. Residues: CAISEAPRTGNQPQHF.

The chain carries TRBV7-8 and TRBJ2-2; D is ambiguous. From germline, CDR1 is SGHVS and CDR2 FQNEAQ. Trimming left V 3 bases short and J 1 base short, with 6 bases between. The CDR3 contains 14 residues. The DNA for the CDR3 is TGTGCCAGCAGCTTCCCCCTGAACACCGGGGAGCTGTTTTTT. Translation: CASSFPLNTGELFF.

This clone was counted a few times. The chain carries TRBV7-2 and TRBJ2-1; 9 nucleotides agree with TRBD2. CDR3 length: 16 residues. The germline V gene has CDR1 SGHTA and CDR2 FQGNSA. The J segment lost 1 base and the V segment lost 5 bases, leaving 6 bases of the junction unmatched. The CDR3, as DNA: TGTGCCAGCAGCCCCCTGGCGGGGGGGTCCTACAATGAGCAGTTCTTC. Translated, it gives CASSPLAGGSYNEQFF.

The DNA for the CDR3 is TGTGCCAGCAGCTTAGAGGACAGCCCAGGGTTCGGCAATCAGCCCCAGCATTTT. It translates to CASSLEDSPGFGNQPQHF. The V and J genes are TRBV7-2 and TRBJ1-5; TRBD1 might be the D (6 bases). Germline CDR1 is SGHTA and CDR2 is FQGNSA. The CDR3 runs 18 residues. The V and J ends lost 1 base and 2 bases respectively, with 18 bases between them.

The chain links TRBV18 to TRBJ1-1, with TRBD1 identical over 9 bases. This CDR3 region has 13 residues. Looked up from germline, CDR1 is KGHSH and CDR2 is LQKENI. V was clipped by 9 bases and J by 1 base; unmatched bases: 3. CDR3 protein: CASSGQGNTEAFF. The CDR3, as DNA: TGTGCCAGTTCGGGACAGGGGAACACTGAAGCTTTCTTT.

V usage is TRBV19 and J usage is TRBJ2-2; D ambiguous. CDR1 LNHDA and CDR2 SQIVND come from the germline V gene (reference sequence). This CDR3 spans 14 amino acids. Trimming took off 3 bases at V and 0 bases at J, with 5 bases between the two ends. The CDR3 sequence is CASSIYSNTGELFF. For the CDR3, the DNA is TGTGCCAGTAGTATCTATTCGAACACCGGGGAGCTGTTTTTT. Filled out from reference TRBV19 and TRBJ2-2, the complete variable domain reads DGGITQSPKYLFRKEGQNVTLSCEQNLNHDAMYWYRQDPGQGLRLIYYSQIVNDFQKGDIAEGYSVSREKKESFPLTVTSAQKNPTAFYLCASSIYSNTGELFFGEGSRLTVL.

The chain recombines TRBV5-4 with TRBJ2-3; D might be TRBD2 (6 bases). The CDR3 consists of 16 residues. The germline gives CDR1 SGHNT, CDR2 YYREEE (reference sequence). The V end was cut by 2 bases, the J end by 1 base, with 14 bases between. CDR3 protein: CASSFGGRAGTDTQYF. DNA for the CDR3: TGTGCCAGCAGCTTTGGGGGGAGAGCAGGCACAGATACGCAGTATTTT.

This clone was seen only once. The CDR3 region is CASSFSSAYEQYF. CDR3 coding DNA: TGTGCCAGCAGCTTCTCTAGCGCCTACGAGCAGTACTTC. The V gene is TRBV7-2, the J gene TRBJ2-7; tentative D call: TRBD2 (6 bases). V was trimmed by 3 bases and J by 2 bases, leaving 8 bases between them. The CDR3 spans 13 residues. Germline V gene sequence: CDR1 SGHTA, CDR2 FQGNSA.

This clone has only one observation. The sample holds other DNA sequences that translate to the same CDR3. The J gene is TRBJ1-1, the V gene TRBV6-5, with D unresolved. V was pared by 0 bases and J by 1 base, with 9 bases between. Germline V lookup: CDR1 MNHEY, CDR2 SVGAGI. The CDR3 sequence is 15 residues long. The CDR3 bases are TGTGCCAGCAGTTACTCGATTCGGGGGAACACTGAAGCTTTCTTT. Amino acids: CASSYSIRGNTEAFF.

This rearrangement joins TRBV7-7 to TRBJ2-3; a possible D gene is TRBD2 (5 bases). This CDR3 region has 13 residues. Germline CDR1 is SSHAT and CDR2 is FNYEAQ (reference sequence). V lost 5 bases and J lost 1, with 7 bases in between. The CDR3 region has the DNA TGTGCCAGCAGCAGCGGAGGCACAGATACGCAGTATTTT. Its protein product is CASSSGGTDTQYF.

This clone was observed a few times. The sample has other DNA sequences that encode this CDR3 too. The genes are TRBV7-2 and TRBJ2-2, with TRBD2 matching over 10 bases. Germline CDR1 SGHTA, CDR2 FQGNSA. CDR3 length equals 16 residues. The trim removed 2 bases at V and 0 bases at J, leaving 0 bases unmatched. In DNA form, the CDR3 reads TGTGCCAGCAGCTTAAGCGGGGGGGCGAACACCGGGGAGCTGTTTTTT. Translating it yields CASSLSGGANTGELFF.

The chain joins TRBV28 to TRBJ1-1; TRBD1 might be the D (6 bases). The CDR3 length is 16 residues. The V end lost 3 bases, the J end lost 0 bases, and 14 bases lay between the germline ends. The germline CDR1 and CDR2 sequences are MDHEN and SYDVKM. This CDR3 reads CASSFRGKSMNTEAFF. CDR3 DNA sequence: TGTGCCAGCAGTTTTAGGGGGAAGAGCATGAACACTGAAGCTTTCTTT.

V gene TRBV5-1 combines with J gene TRBJ2-3; TRBD1 aligns across 7 bases. CDR1 and CDR2 from the germline V gene are SGHRS and YFSETQ. The CDR3 loop spans 20 amino acids. Unmatched junction bases numbered 22, after V lost 3 bases and J lost 3 bases. The CDR3 nucleotides are TGCGCCAGCAGCTCCGGCAGGGGGACCTCGGGCGGGCGTCGGACAGATACGCAGTATTTT. It is translated as CASSSGRGTSGGRRTDTQYF.

The genes are TRBV29-1 and TRBJ2-5, with D uncertain. Germline CDR1 SQVTM, CDR2 ANQGSEA. The CDR3 covers 12 residues. Trimming removed 6 bases from V and 1 base from J, with 9 bases in between. The CDR3 spells CSVTPSQETQYF. CDR3 bases: TGCAGCGTCACCCCCAGCCAAGAGACCCAGTACTTC. The complete variable domain, with remaining parts taken from reference TRBV29-1 and TRBJ2-5, reads SAVISQKPSRDICQRGTSLTIQCQVDSQVTMMFWYRQQPGQSLTLIATANQGSEATYESGFVIDKFPISRPNLTFSTLTVSNMSPEDSSIYLCSVTPSQETQYFGPGTRLLVL.

The rearrangement links TRBV25-1 to TRBJ1-3; D is unclear. The CDR3 sequence is 15 residues long. The ends were cut back, 7 bases at V and 4 bases at J, with 17 bases in the middle. CDR1 is MGHDK and CDR2 is SYGVNS in the germline V gene. CDR3 amino acids: CASMDDGSKGNTIYF. The CDR3 nucleotides read TGTGCCAGCATGGATGACGGGAGCAAGGGAAACACCATATATTTT.

The rearrangement links TRBV3-1 (or the pseudogene TRBV3-2) to TRBJ2-1; 10 bases map to TRBD2. Looked up from germline, CDR1 is LGHDT and CDR2 is YNNKEL (reference sequence). The junction had 5 bases not matched to a gene; V was cut back by 0 bases and J by 0 bases. The CDR3 consists of 18 residues. The CDR3 region has the DNA TGTGCCAGCAGCCAAGACTTTCTAGCGGGAGCCTCCTACAATGAGCAGTTCTTC. This sequence encodes CASSQDFLAGASYNEQFF.

The V and J genes are TRBV2 and TRBJ2-3; 7 bases match TRBD2. The junction had 4 bases not matched to a gene; V was cut back by 6 bases and J by 7 bases. The CDR3 has 12 residues. The germline gives CDR1 SNHLY, CDR2 FYNNEI. CDR3 sequence reads: CASSGLVNTQYF. In DNA, the CDR3 is TGTGCCAGCAGCGGACTAGTGAATACGCAGTATTTT.

The V gene is TRBV28, the J gene TRBJ1-1, with a weak D call TRBD1 (5 bases). The CDR3 spans 12 residues. Per the germline V gene, CDR1 is MDHEN and CDR2 is SYDVKM. Trimming pared 4 bases from V and 9 bases from J, leaving 12 bases between. The CDR3 region has the DNA TGTGCCAGCAGTTCCCCCAGGGATCAAGCTTTCTTT. This codes for CASSSPRDQAFF.

The chain carries TRBV6-1 and TRBJ2-5; D gene uncertain. Per germline, CDR1 MNHNS and CDR2 SASEGT. This CDR3 spans 13 amino acids. Trimming shortened V by 2 bases and J by 2 bases, and 6 bases separated the two germline ends. In DNA form, the CDR3 reads TGTGCCAGCAGTGAATTACAGCAAGAGACCCAGTACTTC. Protein: CASSELQQETQYF.